The present entry profiles one T cell receptor (beta chain) with its context. The CDR3 covers 17 residues. Per the germline V gene, CDR1 is LGHNA and CDR2 is YSLEER. Trimming shortened V by 1 base and J by 4 bases, and 17 bases separated the two germline ends. The sample belongs to a study of T cell repertoires in cytomegalovirus infection. Study in general: TCR beta signatures that were public indicated CMV infection and matching HLA type.

Each CDR3 protein is one row after TCRdb ran MiXCR on the reads. The data show over 200,000 distinct CDR3 sequences, around 15% seen once. This receptor was identified in a human donor in good health (CMV status not recorded). Some clones in this sample may be carry-over from other donors' samples. The rearrangement links TRBV4-3 to TRBJ2-1, with D maybe TRBD2 (6 bases). The specimen was PBMCs. The chain's CDR3 is CASSQAPAGSYYNEQFF. CDR3 bases: TGCGCCAGCAGCCAAGCTCCAGCGGGTTCGTATTACAATGAGCAGTTCTTC.